The clone carrying this T cell receptor (beta chain) has just a few counts. The record originates from a study of T cells in Graves' hyperthyroidism and ophthalmopathy. About the study: Specimen type is peripheral blood, collected at initial diagnosis prior to any treatment.

Amplification yielded TCR beta CDR3 regions, with RNA transcripts as the source. TCR CDR3 regions were first amplified by RT-PCR with HTBI primers. Each CDR3 protein gets one entry after TCRdb re-called the multiplex PCR reads with MiXCR. The sample records approximately 260,000 distinct CDR3 sequences, roughly 15% being singletons. Trimming pared 7 bases from V and 0 bases from J, leaving 12 bases between. This CDR3 has 14 amino acids. Per germline, CDR1 SGDLS and CDR2 YYNGEE. The source material was blood. The sequence was collected from a woman aged 50 to 65 with Graves' hyperthyroidism that later progressed to Graves' ophthalmopathy. The V gene is TRBV9, the J gene TRBJ2-3, with a tentative D call TRBD1 (6 bases). As DNA, the CDR3 is TGTGCCAGCGGTCGGGACAAGAGCACAGATACGCAGTATTTT. Its protein is CASGRDKSTDTQYF.